The 4 T cell receptor beta chains in this list originate from one sample, sequenced in a study of T-cell reconstitution after alpha-beta-depleted transplantation in children. Unique molecular identifiers were incorporated into the prepared TCRbeta library. One entry per CDR3 protein results from TCRdb running MiXCR on the PCR reads. The sample lists about 1,000,000 distinct CDR3 sequences; around 30% were seen once. Sequenced here: PBMCs, mostly from graft donor cells, sampled 360 days after TCRalphabeta/CD19-depleted stem cell transplant. All receptors derive from a boy less than two years old who had a stem cell transplant for SCID, so the T cells may come from the graft donor.

This clonotype was counted between two and nine times. This rearrangement joins TRBV15 to TRBJ1-3, with a weak D call TRBD1 (6 bases). The CDR3 loop spans 14 amino acids. Trimming left V 5 bases short and J 0 bases short, with 8 bases between. Germline values: CDR1 LNHNV, CDR2 YYDKDF (reference sequence). In DNA, the CDR3 is TGTGCCACCAGCCGGGACACCTCTGGAAACACCATATATTTT. Residues: CATSRDTSGNTIYF.

The V call is TRBV20-1, the J call TRBJ2-1; maybe TRBD1 (6 bases). Germline V lookup: CDR1 DFQATT, CDR2 SNEGSKA (reference sequence). The V end was cut by 0 bases, the J end by 5 bases, with 14 bases between. There are 15 residues in the CDR3. The CDR3 spells CSARDPVRDNNEQFF. The DNA for the CDR3 is TGCAGTGCTAGAGATCCGGTTCGGGACAACAATGAGCAGTTCTTC.

This clonotype was counted many times. This chain uses TRBV12-3 or TRBV12-4 with TRBJ1-1; D ambiguous. Deletions cut 3 bases from V and 0 bases from J, with 5 bases between. This CDR3 is built from 13 residues. The CDR3 DNA reads as TGTGCCAGCAGTTTTTCCCTGAACACTGAAGCTTTCTTT. This gives the protein CASSFSLNTEAFF.

This clonotype was detected a few times. The chain carries TRBV7-9 and TRBJ1-1, with TRBD1 matching 7 bases. After removal of 6 bases from V and 5 bases from J, the junction contained 12 bases not matched to a gene. CDR3 length: 15 amino acids. CDR1 is SEHNR and CDR2 is FQNEAQ in the germline V gene (reference sequence). The CDR3 coding sequence is TGTGCCAGCAGACATTCTAACAGGGGAGATACTGAAGCTTTCTTT. It translates to CASRHSNRGDTEAFF.